This TCR beta chain was identified during a study of tumor-infiltrating lymphocytes in localized non-small cell lung cancer. Study details: Tumor tissue and non-adjacent uninvolved lung came from each patient.

Trimming took 0 bases from V and 8 from J, leaving 17 bases between them. This CDR3 is built from 15 residues. Germline CDR1 SGHRS, CDR2 YFSETQ. Profiled with immunoSEQ multiplex PCR; TCRdb holds only in-frame clones, not every one. The data show around 8,900 clones, with approximately 79% seen just once and roughly 15% held by the top ten. Study conclusions and caveats: Different pieces of the same tissue were used for each assay.

For this clone: Its matching antigen is unknown.

The receptor's source is a human donor with non-small cell lung cancer. Specimen: lung tumor tissue. The chain links TRBV5-1 to TRBJ1-2; TRBD1 is a possible D gene (6 bases). The CDR3 region is CASSLDTRTVGGYTF. The CDR3 region has the DNA TGCGCCAGCAGCTTGGACACGCGGACAGTAGGCGGCTACACCTTC.